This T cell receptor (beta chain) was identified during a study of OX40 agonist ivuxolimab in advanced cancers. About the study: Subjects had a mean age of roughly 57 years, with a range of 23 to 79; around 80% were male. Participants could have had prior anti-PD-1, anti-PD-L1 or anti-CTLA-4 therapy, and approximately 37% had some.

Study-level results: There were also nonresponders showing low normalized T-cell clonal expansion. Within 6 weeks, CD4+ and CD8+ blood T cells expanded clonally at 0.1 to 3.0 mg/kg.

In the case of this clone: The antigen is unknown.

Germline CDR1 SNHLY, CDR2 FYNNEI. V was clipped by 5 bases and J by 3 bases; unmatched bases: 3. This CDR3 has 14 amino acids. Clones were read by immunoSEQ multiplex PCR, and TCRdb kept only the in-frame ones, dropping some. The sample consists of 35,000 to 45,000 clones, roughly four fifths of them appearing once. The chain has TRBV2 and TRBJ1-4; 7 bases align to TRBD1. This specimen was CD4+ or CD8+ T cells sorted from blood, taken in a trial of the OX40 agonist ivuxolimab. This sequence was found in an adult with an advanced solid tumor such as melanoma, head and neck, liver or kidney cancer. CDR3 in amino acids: CASSRQGPNEKLFF. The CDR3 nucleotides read TGTGCCAGCAGTCGACAGGGTCCTAATGAAAAACTGTTTTTT.